This TCR beta chain was profiled in a study of cytomegalovirus exposure and HLA in healthy donors. Broader study findings: Likely technical artifact: a cluster of highly shared sequence variants.

This clone was observed a handful of times. What it recognizes is unknown. The primer mix had 60 Vbeta and 13 Jbeta primers. The protocol was immunoSEQ multiplex PCR, while the TCRdb copy is restricted to in-frame clones and leaves out a portion. The sample records under 150,000 clones, 60% to 85% being singletons. This CDR3 is 14 amino acids long. CDR1 is SGHRS and CDR2 is YFSETQ in the germline V gene. With V trimmed by 4 bases and J by 1 base, 4 bases remained unmatched. This TCR came from a man between 18 and 35 years old in good health and CMV-seronegative. This rearrangement joins TRBV5-1 to TRBJ1-1, with 7 bases identical to TRBD1. Sequenced: PBMCs. The CDR3 reads CASSRQGGNTEAFF. The CDR3 DNA is TGCGCCAGCAGCCGACAGGGCGGGAACACTGAAGCTTTCTTT.